This T cell receptor beta chain originates from a study of T cell responses to AZD1222 COVID-19 vaccine. Overall study context: Second-dose schedules of about 4 or about 12 weeks were combined.

As concerns this clone: Its antigen is as yet unknown.

The CDR3 is 15 residues long. CDR1 MNHEY and CDR2 SVGAGI come from the germline V gene. Trimming took 4 bases from V and 0 from J; bases not matched to a gene: 4. Generated by immunoSEQ multiplex PCR, the TCRdb table keeps only in-frame clones and is missing some. The sample consists of about 120,000 clones, around nine tenths of them appearing once. Study-wide findings and caveats: Spike-specific TCR breadth and depth grew following two AZD1222 doses. Regions 160-218 and 743-854 dominated among vaccine-associated CD4 TCRs spanning spike.

The origin of this receptor is an adult in good health. This sequence joins TRBV6-5 and TRBJ2-3; 7 bases line up with TRBD2. The material was peripheral blood, obtained on day 0 of AZD1222 vaccination. This CDR3 is CASSSGLGSTDTQYF. In DNA form, the CDR3 reads TGTGCCAGCAGTTCCGGACTAGGGAGCACAGATACGCAGTATTTT.